The sequence of this TCR beta chain was determined in a study of T cell responses to AZD1222 COVID-19 vaccine (dated by TCRdb to the early 2020s). For the wider study: AZD1222 recipients given second doses at about 4 weeks or at about 12 weeks were pooled, since spike-specific TCR depth and breadth were not found to differ between the two schedules. TCR sequencing was performed for 230 to 250 trial participants, of whom roughly 200 were given two doses of AZD1222 and some 26 were given two doses of MenACWY control vaccine. Enrollment into the trials was organized by age into subgroups of 18-55, 56-69 and 70-plus years, and those subgroups contained approximately 150, 30 and 60 TCR-sequenced participants, respectively.

Findings and caveats that apply to the study as a whole: After two AZD1222 doses, both the breadth and the depth of spike-specific TCRs were significantly higher than at day 0 and than in MenACWY recipients. Conclusions about previously exposed vaccinees were limited because only a handful of AZD1222 recipients were SARS-CoV-2 seropositive at baseline. No day 14 peak-response samples were available, so repertoires were characterized only after the peak T cell response. The whole spike protein was spanned by vaccine-associated CD4 TCRs, and dominant responses were seen in regions 160-218 and 743-854. Nearly half of unique spike-specific TCRs reportedly recognized epitopes outside regions mutated in the B.1.351 and B.1.1.7 variants. Participants were mostly white British and included more females than males, and it was suggested by the authors that clonal diversity may have been underestimated. The 56-69-year group was small, and its depth increase did not reach significance, likely because of low power.

CDR1 and CDR2, looked up from the germline V gene, are KGHDR and SFDVKD. V loses 5 bases of germline sequence and J loses 6 bases, and the interval between the two ends is 7 bases. The CDR3 spans 11 residues, from the cysteine through the phenylalanine. CDR3 DNA is the only sequence kept; it has 33 bases, read in frame from the first base. Remarks on this clone: No cognate antigen has been identified for it. One base away there is no much larger clone; base qualities are not given.

The CDR3 regions of human TCRbeta chains were analyzed by immunosequencing. From the authors' description of their analysis: TCRs in the repertoires were matched against a reference library of SARS-CoV-2-specific TCRs that had been generated with the MIRA antigen-specificity platform. Breadth meant the fraction of unique TCRs that were SARS-CoV-2-associated, whereas depth meant the fraction of total T cells that were SARS-CoV-2-associated. Using the MIRA data, each spike-specific TCR was assigned both to the spike region to which the TCR was reactive and to a CD4 or CD8 class. Log10-transformed breadth and depth values were compared by one-way ANOVA with Sidak's multiple comparisons tests. Not all clones reach the TCRdb copy of this immuneACCESS table, which keeps in-frame sequences only. Checked studies attribute under half of the gap to unresolved V genes and leave the rest unexplained. V and J calls and clone size are copied from that table; D and trimming were computed from the DNA. The sample table shows approximately 160,000 clones, and about 92% are seen once. The biggest ten clones account for about 1% of the sample.

In the paper's terms, the time point label means: baseline before first vaccination. Vaccinee samples were obtained from the UK trials COV001 and COV002, which included a single-blind randomized controlled phase 2/3 trial of AZD1222 (ChAdOx1 nCoV-19) in healthy adults. For TCRbeta chain sequencing, PBMC samples from trial participants were taken at day 0 and at day 28 after the second dose. The source of this sequence is an adult in good health. The chain joins TRBV24-1 to TRBJ2-7; no confident D gene assignment can be made. This specimen was peripheral blood, taken on day 0 of AZD1222 vaccination. CDR3 protein: CATSAEGEQYF. In nucleotide form, the sequence is TGTGCCACCAGTGCTGAAGGCGAGCAGTACTTC.